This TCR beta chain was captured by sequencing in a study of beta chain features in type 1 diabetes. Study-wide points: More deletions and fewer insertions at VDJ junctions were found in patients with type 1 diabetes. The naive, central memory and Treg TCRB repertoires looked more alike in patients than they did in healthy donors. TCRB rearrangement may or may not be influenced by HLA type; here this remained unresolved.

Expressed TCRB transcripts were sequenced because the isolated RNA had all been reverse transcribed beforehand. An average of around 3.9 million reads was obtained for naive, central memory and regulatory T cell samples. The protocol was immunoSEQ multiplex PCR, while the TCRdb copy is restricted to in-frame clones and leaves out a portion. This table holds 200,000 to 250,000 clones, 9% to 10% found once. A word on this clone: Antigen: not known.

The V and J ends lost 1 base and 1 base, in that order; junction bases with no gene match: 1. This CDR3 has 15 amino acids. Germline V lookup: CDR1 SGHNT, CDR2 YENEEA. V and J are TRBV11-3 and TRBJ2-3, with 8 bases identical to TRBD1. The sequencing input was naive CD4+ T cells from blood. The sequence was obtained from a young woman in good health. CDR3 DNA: TGTGCCAGCAGCTTAGGACAGGGGCGCACAGATACGCAGTATTTT. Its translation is CASSLGQGRTDTQYF.